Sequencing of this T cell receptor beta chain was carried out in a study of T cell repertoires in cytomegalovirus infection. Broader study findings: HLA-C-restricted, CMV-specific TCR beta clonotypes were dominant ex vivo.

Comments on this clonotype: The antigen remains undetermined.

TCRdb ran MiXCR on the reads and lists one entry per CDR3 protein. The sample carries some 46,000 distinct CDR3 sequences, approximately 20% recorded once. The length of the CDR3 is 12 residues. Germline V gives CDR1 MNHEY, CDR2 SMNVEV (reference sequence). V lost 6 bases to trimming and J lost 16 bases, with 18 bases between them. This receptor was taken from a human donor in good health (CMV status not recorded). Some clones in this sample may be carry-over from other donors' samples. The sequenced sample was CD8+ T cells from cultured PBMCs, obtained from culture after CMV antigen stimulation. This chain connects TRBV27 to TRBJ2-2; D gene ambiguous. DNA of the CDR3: TGTGCCAGCAGCGAAAAGAAAGGGAAGAAGTTTTTT. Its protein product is CASSEKKGKKFF.